A single sample gave rise to the 23 T cell receptor beta chains below, sequenced in a study of blood T cell repertoires in COVID-19. Generated by immunoSEQ multiplex PCR, the TCRdb table keeps only in-frame clones and is missing some. This sample carries around 140,000 clones, 85% to 90% of them seen once, and the ten largest clones take around 15%. Material for sequencing was peripheral blood. The receptors derive from a man between 18 and 35 years old with COVID-19, enrolled during active disease.

The V gene is TRBV9, the J gene TRBJ2-1; 10 nucleotides match TRBD2. The CDR3 extends over 16 amino acids. V shed 4 bases and J 4 bases; nucleotides not matched to a gene: 8. Germline V gives CDR1 SGDLS, CDR2 YYNGEE. The CDR3 nucleotides read TGTGCCAGCAGCTTTAGAACTAGCGGGGAATACAATGAGCAGTTCTTC. Amino acid sequence: CASSFRTSGEYNEQFF. Drawing the rest from reference TRBV9 and TRBJ2-1, the complete variable domain is DSGVTQTPKHLITATGQRVTLRCSPRSGDLSVYWYQQSLDQGLQFLIQYYNGEERAKGNILERFSAQQFPDLHSELNLSSLELGDSALYFCASSFRTSGEYNEQFFGPGTRLTVL.

This clone appeared once. The rearrangement links TRBV19 to TRBJ2-2; no definite D call. Germline V gene data show CDR1 as LNHDA and CDR2 as SQIVND (reference sequence). V lost 4 bases and J 1 base, leaving 16 bases between the germline ends. This CDR3 is built from 17 residues. The CDR3 loop reads CASSRSEGVLNTGELFF. Written as DNA, the CDR3 is TGTGCCAGTAGTAGAAGCGAAGGTGTCCTGAACACCGGGGAGCTGTTTTTT.

The gene calls are TRBV12-3 or TRBV12-4 and TRBJ2-7, with TRBD2 as a possible D gene (5 bases). The CDR3 loop spans 12 amino acids. V was trimmed by 4 bases and J by 2 bases, leaving 6 bases between them. Written as DNA, the CDR3 is TGTGCCAGCAGTTCCGGGACCTACGAGCAGTACTTC. Its protein is CASSSGTYEQYF.

The chain has TRBV28 and TRBJ1-1, with 8 nucleotides matching TRBD1. Trimming removed 6 bases from V and 1 base from J; junction bases left unmatched: 7. Germline CDR1 is MDHEN and CDR2 is SYDVKM. The CDR3 loop spans 15 amino acids. DNA for the CDR3: TGTGCCAGCAGCAGGCGGACAGGGAGGAACACTGAAGCTTTCTTT. Translation: CASSRRTGRNTEAFF.

This clone appeared once. The chain has TRBV2 and TRBJ1-1; D possibly corresponds to TRBD1 (5 bases). Germline lookup yields CDR1 SNHLY and CDR2 FYNNEI. V lost 6 bases and J lost 7, with 15 bases in between. The CDR3 extends over 13 amino acids. The CDR3 DNA sequence: TGTGCCAGCAGGGCGACAGCGACCTATGAAGCTTTCTTT. It translates to CASRATATYEAFF.

This clone was counted a few times. The V gene is TRBV4-3, the J gene TRBJ2-3, with a possible D match to TRBD2 (6 bases). Germline V gene data show CDR1 as LGHNA and CDR2 as YSLEER. Trimming removed 1 base from V and 1 base from J, with 15 bases in between. The CDR3 has 17 amino acids. CDR3 DNA sequence: TGCGCCAGCAGCCAAGGTCTGCTAGCGTTTGGCACAGATACGCAGTATTTT. Encoded protein: CASSQGLLAFGTDTQYF.

V usage is TRBV7-2 and J usage is TRBJ2-7; 10 bases line up with TRBD1. The CDR3 is 15 amino acids. Unmatched junction bases numbered 3, after V lost 1 base and J lost 3 bases. The germline V gene has CDR1 SGHTA and CDR2 FQGNSA. The DNA for the CDR3 is TGTGCCAGCAGCTTAGATCGGACAGGGGGCTACGAGCAGTACTTC. Encoded protein: CASSLDRTGGYEQYF.

The chain carries TRBV30 and TRBJ1-2, with D possibly being TRBD1 (5 bases). V was shortened by 4 bases and J by 2 bases, with 8 bases between the two germline ends. Germline CDR1 is GTSNPN and CDR2 is SVGIG (reference sequence). CDR3 length equals 12 residues. CDR3 in amino acids: CAWTGWNYGYTF. Here the CDR3 DNA reads TGTGCCTGGACAGGGTGGAACTATGGCTACACCTTC.

The chain has TRBV29-1 and TRBJ1-2; 7 nucleotides match TRBD1. The CDR3 loop spans 13 amino acids. The trim removed 3 bases at V and 8 bases at J, leaving 9 bases unmatched. Germline loops: CDR1 SQVTM, CDR2 ANQGSEA. The CDR3 protein is CSVDGDRVQGYTF. Here the CDR3 DNA reads TGCAGCGTTGATGGAGACAGGGTCCAGGGCTACACCTTC.

The chain uses TRBV5-6 and TRBJ2-7; TRBD2 agrees at 11 bases. The trim removed 4 bases at V and 6 bases at J, leaving 9 bases unmatched. CDR1 SGHDT and CDR2 YYEEEE come from the germline V gene. CDR3 size: 15 residues. The CDR3 sequence is CASSGGTSGQLEQYF. CDR3 bases: TGTGCCAGCAGCGGCGGGACTAGCGGCCAACTCGAGCAGTACTTC.

This clone was observed a handful of times. Other DNA variants within this sample encode the same CDR3. In DNA form, the CDR3 reads TGTGCCAGCAGCCGAGGGACTAGCGGGAGGACAGATACGCAGTATTTT. Translation gives CASSRGTSGRTDTQYF. The chain couples TRBV11-3 to TRBJ2-3, with 15 bases aligning to TRBD2. CDR1 SGHNT and CDR2 YENEEA come from the germline V gene. This CDR3 is built from 16 residues. V was clipped by 5 bases and J by 3 bases; unmatched bases: 3.

This chain links TRBV7-2 with TRBJ2-7; 9 bases match TRBD2. This CDR3 contains 19 residues. Germline V gives CDR1 SGHTA, CDR2 FQGNSA. V dropped 7 bases and J dropped 7; count of bases not matched to a gene: 26. The CDR3 sequence: CASTPQVVSGSPTFGEQYF. The CDR3 DNA sequence: TGTGCCAGCACCCCGCAGGTCGTTAGCGGGAGTCCCACATTTGGGGAGCAGTACTTC. The full variable domain, with the rest looked up from reference TRBV7-2 and TRBJ2-7, is GAGVSQSPSNKVTEKGKDVELRCDPISGHTALYWYRQSLGQGLEFLIYFQGNSAPDKSGLPSDRFSAERTGGSVSTLTIQRTQQEDSAVYLCASTPQVVSGSPTFGEQYFGPGTRLTVT.

The genes are TRBV27 and TRBJ2-7; a weak D match, TRBD1 (6 bases). The CDR3 extends over 14 amino acids. V lost 6 bases and J 3 bases, leaving 15 bases between the germline ends. Germline CDR1 is MNHEY and CDR2 is SMNVEV (reference sequence). CDR3 in amino acids: CASSQGTGIYEQYF. The CDR3 coding sequence is TGTGCCAGCAGCCAGGGGACCGGGATCTACGAGCAGTACTTC.

The chain couples TRBV5-1 to TRBJ2-5, with D possibly matching TRBD1 (5 bases). Germline V gives CDR1 SGHRS, CDR2 YFSETQ. The CDR3 sequence is 13 residues long. Deletions cut 3 bases from V and 5 bases from J, with 11 bases between. The CDR3 nucleotides are TGCGCCAGCAGCTCCAGGGAACTGGAGACCCAGTACTTC. Protein sequence: CASSSRELETQYF.

This CDR3 is CASSFVRVTGRRNQPQHF. The DNA for the CDR3 is TGTGCCAGCAGTTTTGTCAGGGTGACAGGGAGAAGGAATCAGCCCCAGCATTTT. V and J are TRBV28 and TRBJ1-5; 7 bases are shared with TRBD1. The CDR3 runs 18 residues. The germline gives CDR1 MDHEN, CDR2 SYDVKM. V was pared by 3 bases and J by 4 bases, with 15 bases of the junction left unmatched. The full variable domain, with the rest looked up from reference TRBV28 and TRBJ1-5, is DVKVTQSSRYLVKRTGEKVFLECVQDMDHENMFWYRQDPGLGLRLIYFSYDVKMKEKGDIPEGYSVSREKKERFSLILESASTNQTSMYLCASSFVRVTGRRNQPQHFGDGTRLSIL.

The chain has TRBV28 and TRBJ2-1; a weak D match, TRBD1 (6 bases). Deletions cut 7 bases from V and 4 bases from J, with 14 bases between. The CDR3 covers 14 residues. Looked up from germline, CDR1 is MDHEN and CDR2 is SYDVKM. The CDR3 nucleotides are TGTGCCAGCACCCTTCAACAGGGATACAATGAGCAGTTCTTC. Its translation: CASTLQQGYNEQFF.

V and J are TRBV19 and TRBJ1-1, with 10 bases fitting TRBD1. The V gene's germline CDR1 is LNHDA and CDR2 SQIVND (reference sequence). The CDR3 length is 15 residues. V trimming: 7 bases; J trimming: 1 base; junction bases outside the gene matches: 6. The CDR3 bases are TGTGCCAGTACGCGGGACAGGGGTGAGAACACTGAAGCTTTCTTT. As protein: CASTRDRGENTEAFF.

The chain joins TRBV14 to TRBJ1-5; 7 bases agree with TRBD1. V shed 1 base, J shed 3 bases, and the junction held 3 bases outside the gene matches. The germline CDR1 and CDR2 sequences are SGHDN and FVKESK. The CDR3 is 15 amino acids. CDR3 sequence reads: CASSQGTGPNQPQHF. DNA for the CDR3: TGTGCCAGCAGCCAAGGGACAGGCCCCAATCAGCCCCAGCATTTT. Variable domain in full (rest from reference TRBV14 and TRBJ1-5): EAGVTQFPSHSVIEKGQTVTLRCDPISGHDNLYWYRRVMGKEIKFLLHFVKESKQDESGMPNNRFLAERTGGTYSTLKVQPAELEDSGVYFCASSQGTGPNQPQHFGDGTRLSIL.

V is TRBV27 and J is TRBJ2-1; tentative D call: TRBD2 (6 bases). Germline CDR1 reads MNHEY; CDR2 reads SMNVEV (reference sequence). The CDR3 totals 14 residues. The V end was cut by 6 bases, the J end by 6 bases, with 15 bases between. The CDR3 is CASRNPTSSNEQFF. The CDR3 DNA reads as TGTGCCAGCAGGAACCCCACTAGCAGCAATGAGCAGTTCTTC.

The V gene is TRBV10-3, the J gene TRBJ2-5; the match to TRBD1 covers 7 bases. Trimming at V came to 6 bases and at J to 1 base, leaving 2 bases not matched to a gene. The germline CDR1 and CDR2 sequences are ENHRY and SYGVKD. The CDR3 has 13 residues. Here the CDR3 reads CAIRGDSQETQYF. DNA for the CDR3: TGTGCCATCAGAGGGGACAGCCAAGAGACCCAGTACTTC.

This clone was seen a handful of times. The CDR3 is CASSPAPGLASNGNEQFF. Here the CDR3 DNA reads TGTGCCAGCAGCCCGGCCCCGGGACTAGCGAGTAACGGCAATGAGCAGTTCTTC. The rearrangement uses TRBV7-9 and TRBJ2-1, with TRBD2 matching over 10 bases. V was pared by 5 bases and J by 6 bases, with 16 bases of the junction left unmatched. From germline, CDR1 is SEHNR and CDR2 FQNEAQ (reference sequence). The CDR3 has 18 residues.

The chain uses TRBV5-6 and TRBJ2-1; D gene uncertain. Germline V gene data show CDR1 as SGHDT and CDR2 as YYEEEE. This CDR3 has 13 residues. V was clipped by 2 bases and J by 4 bases, with 7 bases between them. This chain's CDR3 is CASSFNRYNEQFF. The CDR3 DNA is TGTGCCAGCAGCTTTAACAGATACAATGAGCAGTTCTTC.

The rearrangement links TRBV28 to TRBJ1-5, with 8 bases identical to TRBD1. From germline, CDR1 is MDHEN and CDR2 SYDVKM. The CDR3 totals 18 residues. The trim removed 5 bases at V and 0 bases at J, leaving 12 bases unmatched. The CDR3 DNA reads as TGTGCCAGCAGTACAACCAATTGGGGACAGGATAGCAATCAGCCCCAGCATTTT. Protein sequence: CASSTTNWGQDSNQPQHF.